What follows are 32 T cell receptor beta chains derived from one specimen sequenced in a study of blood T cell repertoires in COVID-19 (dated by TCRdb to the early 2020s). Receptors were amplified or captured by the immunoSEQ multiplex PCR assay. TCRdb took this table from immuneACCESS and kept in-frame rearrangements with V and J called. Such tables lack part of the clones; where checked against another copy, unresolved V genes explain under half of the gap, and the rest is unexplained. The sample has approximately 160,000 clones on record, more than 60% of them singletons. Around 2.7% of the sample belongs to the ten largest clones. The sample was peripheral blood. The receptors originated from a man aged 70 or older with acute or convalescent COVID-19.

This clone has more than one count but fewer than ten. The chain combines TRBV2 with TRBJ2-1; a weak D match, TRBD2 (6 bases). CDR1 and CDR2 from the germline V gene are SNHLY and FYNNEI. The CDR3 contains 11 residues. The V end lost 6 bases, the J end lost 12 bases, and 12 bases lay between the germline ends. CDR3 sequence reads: CASRARDWQFF. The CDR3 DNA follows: TGTGCCAGCAGGGCCCGGGACTGGCAGTTCTTC.

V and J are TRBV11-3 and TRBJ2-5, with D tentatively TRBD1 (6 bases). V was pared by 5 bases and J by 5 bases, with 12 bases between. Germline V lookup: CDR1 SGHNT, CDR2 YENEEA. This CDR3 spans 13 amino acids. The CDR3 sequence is CASSTTGLETQYF. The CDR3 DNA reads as TGTGCCAGCAGCACTACAGGGCTCGAGACCCAGTACTTC. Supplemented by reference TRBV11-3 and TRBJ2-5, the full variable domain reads EAGVVQSPRYKIIEKKQPVAFWCNPISGHNTLYWYLQNLGQGPELLIRYENEEAVDDSQLPKDRFSAERLKGVDSTLKIQPAELGDSAVYLCASSTTGLETQYFGPGTRLLVL.

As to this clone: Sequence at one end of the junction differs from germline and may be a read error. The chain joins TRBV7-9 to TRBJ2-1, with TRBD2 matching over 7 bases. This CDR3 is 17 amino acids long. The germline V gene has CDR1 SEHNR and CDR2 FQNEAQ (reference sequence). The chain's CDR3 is CASSPTSAQDTYDEQFF. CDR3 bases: TGTGCCAGCAGCCCAACTAGCGCCCAAGATACCTACGATGAGCAGTTCTTC.

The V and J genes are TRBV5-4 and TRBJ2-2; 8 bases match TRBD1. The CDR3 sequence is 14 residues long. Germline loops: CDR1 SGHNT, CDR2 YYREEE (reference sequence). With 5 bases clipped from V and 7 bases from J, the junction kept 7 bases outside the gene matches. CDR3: CASRITGGGGELFF. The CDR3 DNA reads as TGTGCCAGCAGGATAACAGGGGGAGGCGGGGAGCTGTTTTTT.

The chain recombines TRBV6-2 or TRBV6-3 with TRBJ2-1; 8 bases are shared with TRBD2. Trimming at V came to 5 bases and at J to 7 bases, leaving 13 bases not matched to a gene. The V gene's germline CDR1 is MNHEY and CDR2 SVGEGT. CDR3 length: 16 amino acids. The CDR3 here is CASSTLTGGQRNEQFF. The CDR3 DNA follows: TGTGCCAGCAGTACCCTAACGGGAGGGCAGAGAAATGAGCAGTTCTTC.

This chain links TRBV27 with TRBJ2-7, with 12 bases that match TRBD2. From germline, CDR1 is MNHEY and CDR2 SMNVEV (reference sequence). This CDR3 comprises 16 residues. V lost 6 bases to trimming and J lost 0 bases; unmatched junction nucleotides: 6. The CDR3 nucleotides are TGTGCCAGCAGGGGGAGACTAGCGGGAGACTCCTACGAGCAGTACTTC. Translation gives CASRGRLAGDSYEQYF.

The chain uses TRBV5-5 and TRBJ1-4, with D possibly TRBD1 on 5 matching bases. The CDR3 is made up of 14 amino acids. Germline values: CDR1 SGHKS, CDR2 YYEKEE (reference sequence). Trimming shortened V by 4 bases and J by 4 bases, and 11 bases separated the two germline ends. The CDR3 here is CASSPRRGNEKLFF. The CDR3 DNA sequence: TGTGCCAGCAGCCCTAGGAGGGGTAATGAAAAACTGTTTTTT.

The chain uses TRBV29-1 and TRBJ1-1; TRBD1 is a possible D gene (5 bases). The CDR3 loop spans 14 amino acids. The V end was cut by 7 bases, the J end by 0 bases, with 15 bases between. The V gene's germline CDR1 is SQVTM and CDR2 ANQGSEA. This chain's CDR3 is CSAGATEMNTEAFF. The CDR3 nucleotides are TGCAGCGCTGGGGCGACAGAAATGAACACTGAAGCTTTCTTT. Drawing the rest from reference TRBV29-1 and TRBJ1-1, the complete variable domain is SAVISQKPSRDICQRGTSLTIQCQVDSQVTMMFWYRQQPGQSLTLIATANQGSEATYESGFVIDKFPISRPNLTFSTLTVSNMSPEDSSIYLCSAGATEMNTEAFFGQGTRLTVV.

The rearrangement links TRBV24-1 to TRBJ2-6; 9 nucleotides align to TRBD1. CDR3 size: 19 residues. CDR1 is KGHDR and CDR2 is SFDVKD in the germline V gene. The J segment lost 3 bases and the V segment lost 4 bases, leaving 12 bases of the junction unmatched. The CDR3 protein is CATSDAPGQGVFGANVLTF. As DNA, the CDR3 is TGTGCCACCAGTGACGCCCCGGGACAGGGTGTTTTTGGGGCCAACGTCCTGACTTTC.

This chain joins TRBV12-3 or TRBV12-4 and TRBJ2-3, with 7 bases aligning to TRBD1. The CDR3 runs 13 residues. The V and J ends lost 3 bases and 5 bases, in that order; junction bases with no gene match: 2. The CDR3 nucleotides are TGTGCCAGCAGTTTCAGGGGGTTAGATACGCAGTATTTT. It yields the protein CASSFRGLDTQYF.

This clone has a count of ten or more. CDR3 in DNA: TGCGCCAGCAGCTTGGTAGTAGGGGCCACAGATACGCAGTATTTT. Residues: CASSLVVGATDTQYF. J is TRBJ2-3 and V is TRBV5-1; TRBD1 might be the D (5 bases). Germline values: CDR1 SGHRS, CDR2 YFSETQ. Trimming left V 0 bases short and J 2 bases short, with 10 bases between. The CDR3 consists of 15 residues.

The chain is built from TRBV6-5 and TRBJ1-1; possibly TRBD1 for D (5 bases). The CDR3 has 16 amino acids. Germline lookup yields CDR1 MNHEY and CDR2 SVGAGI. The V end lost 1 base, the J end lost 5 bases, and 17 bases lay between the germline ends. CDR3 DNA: TGTGCCAGCAGTTACTTAACCCTTGGGGGAGGTACTGAAGCTTTCTTT. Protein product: CASSYLTLGGGTEAFF.

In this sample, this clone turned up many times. CDR3 nucleotide sequence: TGTGCCAGTAGCCCCGGGACAGGGACCCGATCTACCGGGGAGCTGTTTTTT. It yields the protein CASSPGTGTRSTGELFF. V gene TRBV19 combines with J gene TRBJ2-2; TRBD1 aligns across 9 bases. CDR1 and CDR2 (germline): LNHDA, SQIVND (reference sequence). The CDR3 length is 17 residues. The J segment lost 5 bases and the V segment lost 6 bases, leaving 13 bases of the junction unmatched.

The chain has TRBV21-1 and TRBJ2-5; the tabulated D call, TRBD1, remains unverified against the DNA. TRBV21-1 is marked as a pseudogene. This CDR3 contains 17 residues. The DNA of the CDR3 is TGTGCCAGCAGCAACCGGGACAGGGGGCTTCGTTGGGAGACCCAGTACTTC. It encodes CASSNRDRGLRWETQYF.

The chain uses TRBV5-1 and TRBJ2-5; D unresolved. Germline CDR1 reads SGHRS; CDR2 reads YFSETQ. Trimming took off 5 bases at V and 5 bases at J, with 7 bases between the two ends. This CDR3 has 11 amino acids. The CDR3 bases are TGCGCCAGCAGTCAGTTCGAGACCCAGTACTTC. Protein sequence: CASSQFETQYF. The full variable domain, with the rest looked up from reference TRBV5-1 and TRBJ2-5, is KAGVTQTPRYLIKTRGQQVTLSCSPISGHRSVSWYQQTPGQGLQFLFEYFSETQRNKGNFPGRFSGRQFSNSRSEMNVSTLELGDSALYLCASSQFETQYFGPGTRLLVL.

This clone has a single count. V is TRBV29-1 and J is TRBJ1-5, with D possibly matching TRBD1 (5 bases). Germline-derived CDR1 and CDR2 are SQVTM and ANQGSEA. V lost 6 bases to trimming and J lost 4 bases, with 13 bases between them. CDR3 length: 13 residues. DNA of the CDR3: TGCAGCGTCGAACTTTCAGGGAATCAGCCCCAGCATTTT. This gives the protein CSVELSGNQPQHF.

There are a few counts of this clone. The CDR3 region is CAISGLAGGTANEQFF. The CDR3 DNA follows: TGTGCCATCAGTGGCCTAGCGGGAGGGACCGCCAATGAGCAGTTCTTC. The V and J genes are TRBV10-3 and TRBJ2-1, with 12 bases that match TRBD2. CDR3 size: 16 residues. Germline-derived CDR1 and CDR2 are ENHRY and SYGVKD. Losses at the gene ends were 4 bases for V and 6 bases for J; bases not matched to a gene: 7.

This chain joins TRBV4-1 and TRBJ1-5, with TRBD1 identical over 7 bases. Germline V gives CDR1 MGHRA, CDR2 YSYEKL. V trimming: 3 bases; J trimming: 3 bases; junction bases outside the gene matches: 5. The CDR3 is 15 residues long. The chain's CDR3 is CASSQGDRPNQPQHF. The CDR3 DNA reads TGCGCCAGCAGCCAGGGGGACAGACCCAATCAGCCCCAGCATTTT.

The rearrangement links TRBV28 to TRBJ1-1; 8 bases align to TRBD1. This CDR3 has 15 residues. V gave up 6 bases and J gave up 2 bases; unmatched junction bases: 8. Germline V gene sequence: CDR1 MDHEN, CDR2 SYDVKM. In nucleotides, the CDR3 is TGTGCCAGCAGCCCCCTCGGACAGGGCAACACTGAAGCTTTCTTT. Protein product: CASSPLGQGNTEAFF.

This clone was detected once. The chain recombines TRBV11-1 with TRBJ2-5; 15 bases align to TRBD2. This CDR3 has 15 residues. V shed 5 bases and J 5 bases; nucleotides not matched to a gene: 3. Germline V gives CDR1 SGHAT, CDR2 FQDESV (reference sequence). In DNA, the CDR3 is TGTGCCAGCAGCCGGACTAGCGGGGGGGCTGAGACCCAGTACTTC. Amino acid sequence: CASSRTSGGAETQYF.

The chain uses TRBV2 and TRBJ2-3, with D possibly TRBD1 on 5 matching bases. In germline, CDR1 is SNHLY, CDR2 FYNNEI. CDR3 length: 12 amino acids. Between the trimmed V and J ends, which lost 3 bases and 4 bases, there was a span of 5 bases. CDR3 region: CASSDRADTQYF. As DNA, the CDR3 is TGTGCCAGCAGTGACAGGGCAGATACGCAGTATTTT.

The CDR3 DNA reads TGTGCCAGCAGGGACAGCTCAACTAATGAAAAACTGTTTTTT. Its translation is CASRDSSTNEKLFF. The chain couples TRBV6-5 to TRBJ1-4, with D perhaps TRBD1 (6 bases). Per germline, CDR1 MNHEY and CDR2 SVGAGI. The V end lost 6 bases, the J end lost 0 bases, and 8 bases lay between the germline ends. This CDR3 region has 14 residues.

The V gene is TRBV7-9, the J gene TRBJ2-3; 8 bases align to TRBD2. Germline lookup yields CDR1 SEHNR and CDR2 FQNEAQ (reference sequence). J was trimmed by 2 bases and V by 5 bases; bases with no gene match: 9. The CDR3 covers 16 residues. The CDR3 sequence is CASSLITSGFTDTQYF. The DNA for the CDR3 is TGTGCCAGCAGCCTAATTACTAGCGGATTCACAGATACGCAGTATTTT.

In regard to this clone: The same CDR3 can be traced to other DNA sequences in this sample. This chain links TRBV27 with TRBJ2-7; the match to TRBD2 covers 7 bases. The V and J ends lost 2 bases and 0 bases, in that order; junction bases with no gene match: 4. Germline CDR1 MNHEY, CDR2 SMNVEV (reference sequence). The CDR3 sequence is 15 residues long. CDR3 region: CASSLAGVGSYEQYF. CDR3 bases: TGTGCCAGCAGTTTAGCGGGAGTCGGCTCCTACGAGCAGTACTTC.

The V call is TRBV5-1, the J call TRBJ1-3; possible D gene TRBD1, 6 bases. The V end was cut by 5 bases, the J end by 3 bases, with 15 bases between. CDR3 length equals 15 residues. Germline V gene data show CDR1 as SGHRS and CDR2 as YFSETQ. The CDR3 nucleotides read TGCGCCAGCAGTGGTGGGGGCGCAGGTGGAAACACCATATATTTT. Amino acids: CASSGGGAGGNTIYF.

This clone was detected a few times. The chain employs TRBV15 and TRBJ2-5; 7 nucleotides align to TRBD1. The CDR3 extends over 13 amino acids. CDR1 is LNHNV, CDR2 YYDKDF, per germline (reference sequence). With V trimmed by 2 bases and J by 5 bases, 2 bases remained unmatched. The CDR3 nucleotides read TGTGCCACCAGCAGATCGGGACAGGAGACCCAGTACTTC. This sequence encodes CATSRSGQETQYF.

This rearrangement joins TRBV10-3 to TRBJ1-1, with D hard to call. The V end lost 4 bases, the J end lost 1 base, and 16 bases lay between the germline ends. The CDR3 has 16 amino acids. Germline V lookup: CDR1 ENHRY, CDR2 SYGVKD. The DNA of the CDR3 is TGTGCCATCAGTGTTAGGGCGGGTGCATCGAACACTGAAGCTTTCTTT. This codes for CAISVRAGASNTEAFF.

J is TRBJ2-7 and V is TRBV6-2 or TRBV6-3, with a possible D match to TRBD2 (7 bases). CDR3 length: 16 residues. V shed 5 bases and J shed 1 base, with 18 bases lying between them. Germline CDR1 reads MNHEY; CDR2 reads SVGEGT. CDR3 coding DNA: TGTGCCAGCAGTCACCCCGGCGGGGGCGATTCCTACGAGCAGTACTTC. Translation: CASSHPGGGDSYEQYF.

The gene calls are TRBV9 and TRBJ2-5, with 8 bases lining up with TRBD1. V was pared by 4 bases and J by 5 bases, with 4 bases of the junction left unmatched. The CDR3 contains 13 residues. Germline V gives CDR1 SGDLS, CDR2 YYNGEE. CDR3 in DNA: TGTGCCAGCAGCACGACAGGGGTGGAGACCCAGTACTTC. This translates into CASSTTGVETQYF. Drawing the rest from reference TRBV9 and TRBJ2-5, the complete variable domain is DSGVTQTPKHLITATGQRVTLRCSPRSGDLSVYWYQQSLDQGLQFLIQYYNGEERAKGNILERFSAQQFPDLHSELNLSSLELGDSALYFCASSTTGVETQYFGPGTRLLVL.

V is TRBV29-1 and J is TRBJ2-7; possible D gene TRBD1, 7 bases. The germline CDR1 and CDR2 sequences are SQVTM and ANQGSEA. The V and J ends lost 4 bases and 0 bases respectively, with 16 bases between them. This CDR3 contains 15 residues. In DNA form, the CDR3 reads TGCAGCGTTGGAGGAGGGACAGCCTTCTCCTACGAGCAGTACTTC. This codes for CSVGGGTAFSYEQYF.

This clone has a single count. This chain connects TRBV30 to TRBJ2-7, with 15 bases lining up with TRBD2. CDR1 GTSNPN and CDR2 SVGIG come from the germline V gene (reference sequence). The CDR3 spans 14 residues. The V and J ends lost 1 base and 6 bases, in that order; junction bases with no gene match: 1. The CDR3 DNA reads TGTGCCTGGAGTGGGACTAGCGGGAGGGGCGAGCAGTACTTC. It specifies CAWSGTSGRGEQYF.

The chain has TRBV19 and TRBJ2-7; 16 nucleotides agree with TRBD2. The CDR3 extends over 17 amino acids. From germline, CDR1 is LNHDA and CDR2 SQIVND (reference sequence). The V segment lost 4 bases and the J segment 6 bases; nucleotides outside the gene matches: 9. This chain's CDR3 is CASSTTGTSGGASEQYF. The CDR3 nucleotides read TGTGCCAGTAGTACTACCGGGACTAGCGGGGGGGCCAGCGAGCAGTACTTC.